This T cell receptor beta chain was recovered during a study of cytomegalovirus exposure and HLA in healthy donors. A word on this clone: Its antigen is unidentified.

The study, taken as a whole, reports: Later genetic work tied a missense DCLRE1C variant to beta-chain V and J trimming. Some V segments, including TRBV6-2 and TRBV6-3, were excluded as indistinguishable.

Per the germline V gene, CDR1 is MNHEY and CDR2 is SMNVEV (reference sequence). The CDR3 has 12 amino acids. J was trimmed by 5 bases and V by 6 bases; bases with no gene match: 1. Sampled while nominally healthy, donors likely had unrecorded immune exposures. The PCR was carried out with 60 Vbeta primers and 13 Jbeta primers. In the source study's methods: Unique TCR beta chains numbered around 80 million in a later analysis, with around 10 million shared. Clones were read by immunoSEQ multiplex PCR, and TCRdb kept only the in-frame ones, dropping some. From that table come the V and J calls and clone size; the DNA was used to work out D and trimming. This sample's table has about 67,000 clones.

The sample consisted of PBMCs. This TCR derives from a woman younger than 45 in good health and CMV-seronegative. The rearrangement joins TRBV27 to TRBJ1-1; 9 bases are shared with TRBD1. The CDR3 spells CASRDRGTEAFF. The CDR3 nucleotides are TGTGCCAGCAGGGACAGGGGAACTGAAGCTTTCTTT.